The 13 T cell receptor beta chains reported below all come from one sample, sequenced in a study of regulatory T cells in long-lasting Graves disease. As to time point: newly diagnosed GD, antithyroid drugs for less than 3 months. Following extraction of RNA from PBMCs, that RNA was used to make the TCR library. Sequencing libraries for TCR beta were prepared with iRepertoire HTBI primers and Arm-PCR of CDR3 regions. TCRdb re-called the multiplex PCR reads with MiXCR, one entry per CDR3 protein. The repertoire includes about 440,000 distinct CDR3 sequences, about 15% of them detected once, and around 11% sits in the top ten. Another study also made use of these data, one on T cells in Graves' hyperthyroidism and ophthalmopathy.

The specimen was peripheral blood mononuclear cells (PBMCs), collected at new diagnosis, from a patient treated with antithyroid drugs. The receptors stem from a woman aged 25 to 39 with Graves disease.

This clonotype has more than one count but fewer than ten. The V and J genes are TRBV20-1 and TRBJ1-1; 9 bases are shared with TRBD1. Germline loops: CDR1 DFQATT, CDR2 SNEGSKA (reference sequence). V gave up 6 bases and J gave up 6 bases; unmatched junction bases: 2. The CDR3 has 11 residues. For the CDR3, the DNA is TGCAGTGCCCGGACAGGGGCTGAAGCTTTCTTT. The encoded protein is CSARTGAEAFF.

CDR3 bases: TGTGCCAGCAGTCAAATCCAACGCTTAGAGGGAGAGACCCAGTACTTC. This encodes CASSQIQRLEGETQYF. This chain uses TRBV6-2 or TRBV6-3 with TRBJ2-5, with a tentative D call TRBD2 (5 bases). The CDR3 spans 16 residues. V was cut by 5 bases and J by 4 bases, with 20 bases left in between. The germline V gene has CDR1 MNHEY and CDR2 SVGEGT.

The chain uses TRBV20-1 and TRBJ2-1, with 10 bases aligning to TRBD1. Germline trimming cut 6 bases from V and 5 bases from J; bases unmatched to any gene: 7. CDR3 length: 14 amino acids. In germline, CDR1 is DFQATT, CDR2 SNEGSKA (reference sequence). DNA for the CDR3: TGCAGTGCGGCGACAGGGGGCGGCCACAATGAGCAGTTCTTC. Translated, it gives CSAATGGGHNEQFF.

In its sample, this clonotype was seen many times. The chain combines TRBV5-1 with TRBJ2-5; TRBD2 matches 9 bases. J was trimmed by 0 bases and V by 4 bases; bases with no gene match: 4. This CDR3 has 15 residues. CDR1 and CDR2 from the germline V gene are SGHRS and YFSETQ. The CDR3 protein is CASSPSGRHQETQYF. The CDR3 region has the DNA TGCGCCAGCAGCCCCAGCGGGAGGCACCAAGAGACCCAGTACTTC.

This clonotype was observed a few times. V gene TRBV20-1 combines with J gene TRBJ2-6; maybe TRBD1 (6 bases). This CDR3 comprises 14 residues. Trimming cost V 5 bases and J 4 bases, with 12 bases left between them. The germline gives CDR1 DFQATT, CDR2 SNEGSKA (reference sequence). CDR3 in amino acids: CSAPRDTGANVLTF. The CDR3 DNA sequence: TGCAGTGCTCCCCGGGACACCGGGGCCAACGTCCTGACTTTC.

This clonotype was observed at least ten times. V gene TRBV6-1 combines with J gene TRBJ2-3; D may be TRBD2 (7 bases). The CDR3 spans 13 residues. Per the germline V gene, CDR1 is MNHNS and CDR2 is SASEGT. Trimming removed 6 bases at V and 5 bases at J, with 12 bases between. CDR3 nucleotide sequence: TGTGCCAGCAGAGGGGGGGTTAAAGATACGCAGTATTTT. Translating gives CASRGGVKDTQYF.

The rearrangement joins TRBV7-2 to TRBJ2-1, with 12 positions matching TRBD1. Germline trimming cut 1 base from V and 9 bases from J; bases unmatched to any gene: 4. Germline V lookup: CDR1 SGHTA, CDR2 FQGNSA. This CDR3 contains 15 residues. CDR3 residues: CASSLGDRGRSEQFF. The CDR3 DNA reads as TGTGCCAGCAGCTTAGGGGACAGGGGGCGCAGTGAGCAGTTCTTC.

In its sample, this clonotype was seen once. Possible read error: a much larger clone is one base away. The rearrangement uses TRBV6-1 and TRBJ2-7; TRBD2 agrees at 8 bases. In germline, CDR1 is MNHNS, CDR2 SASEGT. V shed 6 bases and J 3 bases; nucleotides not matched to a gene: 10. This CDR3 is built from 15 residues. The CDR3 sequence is CASRELAETHYEQYF. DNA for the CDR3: TGTGCCAGCAGGGAACTAGCGGAGACTCACTACGAGCAGTACTTC.

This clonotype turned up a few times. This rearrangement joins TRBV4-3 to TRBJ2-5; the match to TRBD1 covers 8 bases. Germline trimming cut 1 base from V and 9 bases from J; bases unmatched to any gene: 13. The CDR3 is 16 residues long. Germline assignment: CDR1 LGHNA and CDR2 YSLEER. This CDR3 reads CASSQVDRGTGRAQYF. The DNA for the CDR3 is TGCGCCAGCAGCCAAGTAGACAGGGGCACCGGTCGGGCCCAGTACTTC.

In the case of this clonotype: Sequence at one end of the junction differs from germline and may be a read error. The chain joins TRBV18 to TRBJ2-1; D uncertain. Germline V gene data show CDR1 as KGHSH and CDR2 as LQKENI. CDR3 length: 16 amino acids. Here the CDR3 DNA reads TGTGCCGGCTCAGCTGACGGTCCAGCCAGGTACAATGAGCAGTTCTTC. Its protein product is CAGSADGPARYNEQFF.

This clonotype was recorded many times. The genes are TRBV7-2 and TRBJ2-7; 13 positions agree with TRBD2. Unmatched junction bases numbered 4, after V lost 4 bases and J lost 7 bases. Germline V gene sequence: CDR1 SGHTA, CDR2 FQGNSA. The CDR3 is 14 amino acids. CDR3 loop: CASSSTSGRFEQYF. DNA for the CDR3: TGTGCCAGCAGCTCGACTAGCGGGAGGTTTGAGCAGTACTTC.

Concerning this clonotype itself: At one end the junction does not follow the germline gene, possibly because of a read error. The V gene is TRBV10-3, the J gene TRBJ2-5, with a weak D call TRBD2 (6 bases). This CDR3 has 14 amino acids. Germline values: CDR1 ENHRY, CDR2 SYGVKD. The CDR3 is CAISRELPQEIQYF. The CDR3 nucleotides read TGTGCCATCAGCCGGGAGCTGCCCCAAGAGATCCAGTACTTC.

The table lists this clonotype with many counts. The CDR3: CAWNAGPEQFF. The CDR3 DNA follows: TGTGCCTGGAATGCCGGTCCCGAGCAGTTCTTC. The chain couples TRBV30 to TRBJ2-1; D call uncertain. V lost 4 bases to trimming and J lost 10 bases, with 11 bases between them. Germline V CDR1 and CDR2: GTSNPN, SVGIG (reference sequence). This CDR3 spans 11 amino acids.